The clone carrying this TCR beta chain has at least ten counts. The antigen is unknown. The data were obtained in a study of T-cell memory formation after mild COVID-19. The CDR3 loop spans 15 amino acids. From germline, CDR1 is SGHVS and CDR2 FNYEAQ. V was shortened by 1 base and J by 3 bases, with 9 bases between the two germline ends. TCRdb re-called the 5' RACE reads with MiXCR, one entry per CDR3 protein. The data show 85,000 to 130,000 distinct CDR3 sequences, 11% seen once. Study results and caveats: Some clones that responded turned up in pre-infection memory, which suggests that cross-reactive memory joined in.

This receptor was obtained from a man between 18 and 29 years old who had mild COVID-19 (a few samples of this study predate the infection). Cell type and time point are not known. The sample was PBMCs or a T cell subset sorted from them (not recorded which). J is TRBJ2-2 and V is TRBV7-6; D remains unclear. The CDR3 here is CASSLGIRDTGELFF. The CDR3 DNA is TGTGCCAGCAGCTTAGGCATTCGGGACACCGGGGAGCTGTTTTTT.